A selection of T cell receptor beta chains follows, all from one sample in a study of cytomegalovirus exposure and HLA in healthy donors. Clones were sequenced by immunoSEQ multiplex PCR, and TCRdb holds only the in-frame ones, with some missing. The sample has fewer than 100,000 clones, approximately 91% seen once. The sequencing sample was made of PBMCs. The origin of the receptors is a man aged 25-45 years in good health and CMV-seronegative. Each CDR3 is given with its conserved first and last residue. D genes are given only for firm matches. Not all rows give a size; the values are once, few, many and, for expanded clones, a class.

>TRBJ1-1|TRBV10-3|-|-
TGTGCCATCAGTGAGGTGAAGGGACATACAAACCCCACACTAGACACTGAAGCTTTCTTT
CAISEVKGHTNPTLDTEAFF
>TRBJ2-1|TRBV7-9|TRBD2|-
TGTGCCAGCAGCTCCCCCCGGGCGGGAGGAACCAGCTCCTACAATGAGCAGTTCTTC
CASSSPRAGGTSSYNEQFF
>TRBJ1-5|TRBV6-1|TRBD1|-
TGTGCCAGCAGACAGAGGGACAGGGAACATCCCCAGCATTTT
CASRQRDREHPQHF
>TRBJ1-6|TRBV9|-|few
TGTGCCAGCAGCCCTCGGGAGGTTAATTCACCCCTCCACTTT
CASSPREVNSPLHF
>TRBJ2-7|TRBV5-1|TRBD1|-
TGCGCCAGCAGCTTGGAGGGGACAGGGGTCTCCTACGAGCAGTACTTC
CASSLEGTGVSYEQYF
>TRBJ2-1|TRBV19|-|-
TGTGCCAGTAGTCGAGGGGGAGCCTCCTACAATGAGCAGTTCTTC
CASSRGGASYNEQFF
>TRBJ1-2|TRBV27|TRBD1|-
TGTGCCAGCAGTTTCCGAGACAGGGCCGGTGGCTACACCTTC
CASSFRDRAGGYTF
>TRBJ2-5|TRBV28|TRBD2|-
TGTGCCAGCAGACCACGGACTAGGAGTATGGAGACCCAGTACTTC
CASRPRTRSMETQYF
>TRBJ2-7|TRBV5-6|-|-
TGTGCCAGCAGCGAACCGGGATTACTCTCCTACGAGCAGTACTTC
CASSEPGLLSYEQYF
>TRBJ1-2|TRBV7-9|-|few
TGTGCCAGCAGCCGCCGGGACTATGGCTACACCTTC
CASSRRDYGYTF
>TRBJ1-1|TRBV10-3|TRBD1|-
TGTGCCATCAAGGGGGCGGGTACGGGTACTGAAGCTTTCTTT
CAIKGAGTGTEAFF
>TRBJ2-2|TRBV5-4|-|-
TGTGCCAGCAGCTTAGGGGGTGGTTATAACACCGGGGAGCTGTTTTTT
CASSLGGGYNTGELFF
>TRBJ2-7|TRBV10-2|TRBD2|-
TGCGCCAGCCGTGCCAGTCGGACTAGCGGGAGGACCGGCTCCTACGAGCAGTACTTC
CASRASRTSGRTGSYEQYF
>TRBJ2-7|TRBV6-1|-|-
TGTGCCAGCAGTGAAGTCGGGGAGCAGTACTTC
CASSEVGEQYF
>TRBJ2-7|TRBV28|-|-
TGTGCCAGCAGTTCTTCCCCCGGTGGACACCGATCGACCCCTCAGCAGTACTTC
CASSSSPGGHRSTPQQYF
>TRBJ2-7|TRBV2|TRBD1|once
TGTGCCAGCAGTGAACGGGACAGGGCCTCCTACGAGCAGTACTTC
CASSERDRASYEQYF
>TRBJ2-1|TRBV28|-|-
TGTGCCACCTTGACTACCCGTAAATACAATGAGCAGTTCTTC
CATLTTRKYNEQFF
>TRBJ2-7|TRBV27|TRBD2|-
TGTGCCAGCAGTTCTCCTAGCGGGGGTTCAGAGCAGTACTTC
CASSSPSGGSEQYF
>TRBJ2-7|TRBV18|-|-
TGTGCCAGCTCACCAGGGGAGTACGAGCAGTACTTC
CASSPGEYEQYF
>TRBJ2-7|TRBV9|-|-
TGTGCCAGCAGTCGACTAGTGGTCGACGAGCAGTACTTC
CASSRLVVDEQYF
>TRBJ2-3|TRBV19|-|-
TGTGCCAGTAGTATAGCGGGCGGGAGCACAGATACGCAGTATTTT
CASSIAGGSTDTQYF
>TRBJ1-1|TRBV28|-|-
TGTGCCACCCAGGGCACCGCGCACACTGAAGCTTTCTTT
CATQGTAHTEAFF
>TRBJ1-1|TRBV5-1|-|-
TGCGCCAGCAGCTTGTCTATTCAGAACACTGAAGCTTTCTTT
CASSLSIQNTEAFF
>TRBJ2-3|TRBV5-1|TRBD2|once
TGCGTCAGCAGCTTGGCTTTCGGGGGGAGCGGGGATACGCAGTATTTT
CVSSLAFGGSGDTQYF
>TRBJ1-1|TRBV5-1|-|-
TGCGCCAGCAGCTCCGACAGGCGGGTGAACACTGAAGCTTTCTTT
CASSSDRRVNTEAFF
>TRBJ2-1|TRBV2|-|-
TGTGCCAGCAGTGTGTCTAATGAGCAGTTCTTC
CASSVSNEQFF
>TRBJ2-5|TRBV6-4|TRBD2|-
TGTGCCAGCAGTGAGGTAGCGGGGGGGCCAGAGACCCAGTACTTC
CASSEVAGGPETQYF
>TRBJ2-2|TRBV7-8|-|-
TGTGCCAGCAGCCCAAGCTTCGGAGACGAGCTGTTTTTT
CASSPSFGDELFF
>TRBJ2-7|TRBV5-4|-|-
TGTGCCAGCAGTCCGGGAAGCTCCTACGAGCAGTACTTC
CASSPGSSYEQYF
>TRBJ2-7|TRBV25-1|TRBD1|-
TGTGCCAGCAGTCAGGGGGCGCTGTGGGGTGAGCAGTACTTC
CASSQGALWGEQYF
>TRBJ2-2|TRBV2|TRBD2|-
TGTGCCAGCAGTGTAAGCGGGGGCGCGAACACCGGGGAGCTGTTTTTT
CASSVSGGANTGELFF
>TRBJ1-1|TRBV13|-|-
TGTGCCAGCAGCTCGAGGACAGCGAACACTGAAGCTTTCTTT
CASSSRTANTEAFF
>TRBJ2-5|TRBV25-1|-|-
TGTGCCAGCAGTGAATTACGTCGTTACCGGGAGACCCAGTACTTC
CASSELRRYRETQYF
>TRBJ2-1|TRBV6-1|-|-
TGTGCCAGCAGAGTTGCGGATTACAATGAGCAGTTCTTC
CASRVADYNEQFF
>TRBJ2-3|TRBV2|TRBD1|-
TGTGCCAGCAGGTTAGACAGGGGGGCAGATACGCAGTATTTT
CASRLDRGADTQYF
>TRBJ2-5|TRBV6-5|-|-
TGTGCCAGCAAACTGATGACTACCCAAGAGACCCAGTACTTC
CASKLMTTQETQYF
>TRBJ2-3|TRBV2|TRBD1|-
TGTGCCAGCAGTGAAGTGGGGGACAGACCTAGCACAGATACGCAGTATTTT
CASSEVGDRPSTDTQYF
>TRBJ1-1|TRBV12-5|-|-
TGTGCTAGTGGTGTCAGGGTGGGTACTGAAGCTTTCTTT
CASGVRVGTEAFF
>TRBJ2-1|TRBV18|-|-
TGTGCCAGCTCGCCAGGCGCGGGGAGTGGCGAGCAGTTCTTC
CASSPGAGSGEQFF
>TRBJ2-7|TRBV7-2|TRBD1|-
TGTGCCAGCAGCTTAACGAGATGGTACAGGGGGCAATACGAGCAGTACTTC
CASSLTRWYRGQYEQYF
>TRBJ2-7|TRBV27|TRBD1|-
TGTGCCAGCAGTCACCGGGACAGGGTACCCTACGAGCAGTACTTC
CASSHRDRVPYEQYF
>TRBJ2-7|TRBV6-6|-|-
TGTGCCAGCAGTTCCACCCCTGACAGCTCCTACGAGCAGTACTTC
CASSSTPDSSYEQYF
>TRBJ1-2|TRBV9|TRBD1|few
TGTGCCAGCAGCGTACACAGGGGCTCGGACTATGGCTACACCTTC
CASSVHRGSDYGYTF
>TRBJ1-5|TRBV5-5|TRBD1|-
TGTGCCAGCAGCTTGGCCGGGACAGCAATCAATCAGCCCCAGCATTTT
CASSLAGTAINQPQHF
>TRBJ2-7|TRBV5-1|-|-
TGCGCCAGCAGCTTGGGTATGAGGGCCGAGCAGTACTTC
CASSLGMRAEQYF
>TRBJ1-6|TRBV27|-|-
TGTGCCAGCAGTCCTTATCTAGGAACCTCCTATAATTCACCCCTCCACTTT
CASSPYLGTSYNSPLHF
>TRBJ2-5|TRBV19|-|-
TGTGCCAGTAGTCCCTACAGGGGGGGACAAGAGACCCAGTACTTC
CASSPYRGGQETQYF
>TRBJ1-2|TRBV5-1|-|-
TGCGCCAGCAGCGACGGAGGTCTGGATGGCTACACCTTC
CASSDGGLDGYTF
>TRBJ2-2|TRBV6-4|-|-
TGTGCCAGCAGTGCAGGGGACACCGGGGAGCTGTTTTTT
CASSAGDTGELFF
>TRBJ2-1|TRBV7-3|TRBD2|-
TGTGCCAGCAGCTTAACTCCTAGCGGGAGGGCCGGTGAGCAGTTCTTC
CASSLTPSGRAGEQFF
>TRBJ1-1|TRBV2|-|-
TGTGCCAGCTACAGGGATACGAACACTGAAGCTTTCTTT
CASYRDTNTEAFF
>TRBJ2-1|TRBV5-6|-|-
TGTGCCAGCAGCTTGGCCGACAGTTCCTTCTCCTACAATGAGCAGTTCTTC
CASSLADSSFSYNEQFF
>TRBJ2-1|TRBV7-3|TRBD2|-
TGTGCCAGCAGCTCAGCGGGAGGGTCCTACAATGAGCAGTTCTTC
CASSSAGGSYNEQFF
>TRBJ2-7|TRBV6-1|TRBD2|-
TGTGCCAGCACCCCCTTTAGCGGGGTCTCCTACGAGCAGTACTTC
CASTPFSGVSYEQYF
>TRBJ2-3|TRBV27|TRBD2|-
TGTGCCAGCAGTTTCGGTAGCGGGAGAGGGGATACGCAGTATTTT
CASSFGSGRGDTQYF
>TRBJ2-7|TRBV10-2|-|-
TGCGCCAGCAGTGTTCTTCCAGAATCCTACGAGCAGTACTTC
CASSVLPESYEQYF
>TRBJ2-3|TRBV7-9|TRBD2|-
TGTGCCAGCAGCCGCAGAATTAGCGGGAGGGACGGCTGGGATACGCAGTATTTT
CASSRRISGRDGWDTQYF